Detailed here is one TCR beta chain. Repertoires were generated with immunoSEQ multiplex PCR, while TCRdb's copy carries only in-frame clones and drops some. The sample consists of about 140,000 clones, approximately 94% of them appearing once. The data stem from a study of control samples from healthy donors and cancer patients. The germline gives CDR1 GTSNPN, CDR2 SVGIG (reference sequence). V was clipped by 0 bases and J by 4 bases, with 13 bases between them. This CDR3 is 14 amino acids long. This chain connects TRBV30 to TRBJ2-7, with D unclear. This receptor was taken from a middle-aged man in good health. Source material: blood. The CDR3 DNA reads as TGTGCCTGGAGTGTACTCGGAAGACAATACGAGCAGTACTTC. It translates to CAWSVLGRQYEQYF.